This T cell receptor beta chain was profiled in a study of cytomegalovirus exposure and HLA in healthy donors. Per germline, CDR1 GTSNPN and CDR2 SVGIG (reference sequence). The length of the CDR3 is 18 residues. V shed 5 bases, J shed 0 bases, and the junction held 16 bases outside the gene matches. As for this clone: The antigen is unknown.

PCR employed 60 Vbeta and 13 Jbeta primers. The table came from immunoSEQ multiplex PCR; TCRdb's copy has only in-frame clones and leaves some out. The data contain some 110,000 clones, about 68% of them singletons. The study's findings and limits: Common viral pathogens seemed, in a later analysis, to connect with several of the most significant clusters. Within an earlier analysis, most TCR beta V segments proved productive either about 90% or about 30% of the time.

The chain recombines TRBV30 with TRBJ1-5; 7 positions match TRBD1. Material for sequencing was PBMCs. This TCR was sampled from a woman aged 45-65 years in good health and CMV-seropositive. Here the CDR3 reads CAWSGGGQSIYSNQPQHF. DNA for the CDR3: TGTGCCTGGTCTGGAGGGGGACAGTCGATTTATAGCAATCAGCCCCAGCATTTT.